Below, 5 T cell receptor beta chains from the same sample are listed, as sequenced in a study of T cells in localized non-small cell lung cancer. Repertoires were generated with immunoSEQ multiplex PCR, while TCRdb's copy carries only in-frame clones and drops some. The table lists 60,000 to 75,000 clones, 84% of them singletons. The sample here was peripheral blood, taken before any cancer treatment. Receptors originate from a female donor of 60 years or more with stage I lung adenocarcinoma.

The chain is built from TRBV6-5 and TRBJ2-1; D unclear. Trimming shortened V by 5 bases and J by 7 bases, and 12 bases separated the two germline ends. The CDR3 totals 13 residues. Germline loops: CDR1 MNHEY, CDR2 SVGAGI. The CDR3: CASSGGSMNEQFF. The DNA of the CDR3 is TGTGCCAGCAGTGGCGGTTCCATGAATGAGCAGTTCTTC.

This chain's CDR3 is CASSPEGYSYEQYF. The CDR3 nucleotides are TGTGCCAGCTCACCAGAGGGTTACTCCTACGAGCAGTACTTC. The chain combines TRBV18 with TRBJ2-7; perhaps TRBD2 as D (5 bases). V lost 2 bases and J lost 0, with 8 bases in between. In germline, CDR1 is KGHSH, CDR2 LQKENI. The CDR3 extends over 14 amino acids. Full variable domain (missing parts from reference TRBV18 and TRBJ2-7): NAGVMQNPRHLVRRRGQEARLRCSPMKGHSHVYWYRQLPEEGLKFMVYLQKENIIDESGMPKERFSAEFPKEGPSILRIQQVVRGDSAAYFCASSPEGYSYEQYFGPGTRLTVT.

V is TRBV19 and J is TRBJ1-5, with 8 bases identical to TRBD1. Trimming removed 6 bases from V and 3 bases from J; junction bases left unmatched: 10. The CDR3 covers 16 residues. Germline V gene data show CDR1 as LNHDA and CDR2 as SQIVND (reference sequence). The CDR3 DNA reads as TGTGCCAGTAGCAGGGGGCCGACCGCCCCCAATCAGCCCCAGCATTTT. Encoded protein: CASSRGPTAPNQPQHF.

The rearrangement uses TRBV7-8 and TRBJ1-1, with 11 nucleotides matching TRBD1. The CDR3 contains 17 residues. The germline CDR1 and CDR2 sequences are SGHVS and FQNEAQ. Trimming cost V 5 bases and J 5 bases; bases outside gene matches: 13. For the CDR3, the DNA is TGTGCCAGCAGCACTGGACAGGGGGCAATACTACGGACTGAAGCTTTCTTT. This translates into CASSTGQGAILRTEAFF.

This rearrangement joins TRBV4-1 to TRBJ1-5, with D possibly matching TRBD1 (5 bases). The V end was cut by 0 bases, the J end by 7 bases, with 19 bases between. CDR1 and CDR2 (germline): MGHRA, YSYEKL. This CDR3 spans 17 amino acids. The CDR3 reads CASSQDRGVGGSQPQHF. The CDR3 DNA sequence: TGCGCCAGCAGCCAAGATAGAGGGGTCGGGGGTTCGCAGCCCCAGCATTTT.